The rows below give T cell receptor beta chains drawn from one sample of a study of siplizumab effects on memory and regulatory T cells. Clones were sequenced by immunoSEQ multiplex PCR, and TCRdb holds only the in-frame ones, with some missing. The repertoire holds 62,000 or so clones, with around four fifths as singletons. Sequenced material: memory CD4+ T cells sorted from blood. The receptors stem from a human donor in good health. CDR3s include the opening cysteine and the closing phenylalanine or tryptophan. A D gene is named only where the DNA matches it firmly. Some rows have no size entry. The others give once, few or many, or a class for an expanded clone.

j_call | cdr3_length | clone_size | v_call | d_call | cdr3_nt | cdr3_aa
TRBJ1-2 | 12 | . | TRBV6-5 | . | TGTGCCAGCAGTTACTCGGGCTATGGCTACACCTTC | CASSYSGYGYTF
TRBJ2-1 | 12 | . | TRBV6-5 | . | TGTGCCAGCAGCAGGGGACTCAATGAGCAGTTCTTC | CASSRGLNEQFF
TRBJ2-7 | 13 | . | TRBV4-1 | . | TGCGCCAGCAGCCAGCTCCAGGACTACGAGCAGTACTTC | CASSQLQDYEQYF
TRBJ1-3 | 15 | . | TRBV7-9 | . | TGTGCCAGCAGCTTATCAAGGAACTCTGGAAACACCATATATTTT | CASSLSRNSGNTIYF
TRBJ1-1 | 14 | . | TRBV6-5 | . | TGTGCCAGCAGTTTCCGACAGATGAACACTGAAGCTTTCTTT | CASSFRQMNTEAFF
TRBJ2-3 | 14 | . | TRBV7-9 | . | TGTGCCAGCAGCTTCTTTTTTGGACAAGATACGCAGTATTTT | CASSFFFGQDTQYF
TRBJ1-5 | 15 | once | TRBV5-5 | . | TGTGCCAGCAGCTTGTACGACGGCCGCAATCAGCCCCAGCATTTT | CASSLYDGRNQPQHF
TRBJ2-7 | 13 | . | TRBV9 | TRBD1 | TGTGCCAGCAGCGTCCGGACAGGCTACGAGCAGTACTTC | CASSVRTGYEQYF
TRBJ1-5 | 15 | . | TRBV2 | . | TGTGCCAGCAGTGGAGGGCGGTACGGCAATCAGCCCCAGCATTTT | CASSGGRYGNQPQHF
TRBJ1-2 | 15 | . | TRBV2 | . | TGTGCCAGCAGTGGGGCCGGGGGCATAGGCTATGGCTACACCTTC | CASSGAGGIGYGYTF
TRBJ1-2 | 13 | . | TRBV5-1 | . | TGCGCCAGCAGCTTCTCGGGGCGCGGAGGCTACACCTTC | CASSFSGRGGYTF
TRBJ1-3 | 17 | few | TRBV4-1 | . | TGCGCCAGCAGCCAAGAGAGAGGCAGGGGAGCTGGAAACACCATATATTTT | CASSQERGRGAGNTIYF
TRBJ2-7 | 17 | . | TRBV4-1 | TRBD1 | TGCGCCAGCAGCCAACCCCTAAGACGGGACAGAGGCTACGAGCAGTACTTC | CASSQPLRRDRGYEQYF
TRBJ2-7 | 14 | few | TRBV5-1 | . | TGCGCCAGCAGCTTGGCCTTCAGTTCCTACGAGCAGTACTTC | CASSLAFSSYEQYF
TRBJ1-1 | 16 | . | TRBV7-6 | TRBD1 | TGTGCCAGCAGCTTATCCGGGACAGGGCGGGAAACTGAAGCTTTCTTT | CASSLSGTGRETEAFF
TRBJ1-6 | 15 | . | TRBV7-8 | . | TGTGCCAGCAGCTTGAGAGAGGGGGTGGTCTCACCCCTCCACTTT | CASSLREGVVSPLHF
TRBJ2-1 | 13 | . | TRBV29-1 | . | TGCAGCGTTGACTCCAGCTCCTACAATGAGCAGTTCTTC | CSVDSSSYNEQFF
TRBJ1-4 | 14 | . | TRBV7-9 | . | TGTGCCAGCAGCTCAGGGGCAACTAATGAAAAACTGTTTTTT | CASSSGATNEKLFF
TRBJ1-5 | 15 | . | TRBV7-9 | . | TGTGCCAGCAGTCTCGGGCTTGAAAGCAATCAGCCCCAGCATTTT | CASSLGLESNQPQHF
TRBJ1-1 | 14 | . | TRBV5-1 | . | TGCGCCAGCAGCTTGACAGGGACCAACACTGAAGCTTTCTTT | CASSLTGTNTEAFF
TRBJ2-6 | 14 | . | TRBV5-1 | . | TGCGCCAGCAAGGCCGAGTCTGGGGCCAACGTCCTGACTTTC | CASKAESGANVLTF
TRBJ2-7 | 11 | . | TRBV5-1 | . | TGCGCCAGCAGAGGGGGGTCCGAGCAGTACTTC | CASRGGSEQYF
TRBJ2-1 | 15 | once | TRBV5-4 | . | TGTGCCAGCAGCCCGGGACAAGCGAACTACAATGAGCAGTTCTTC | CASSPGQANYNEQFF
TRBJ2-7 | 15 | . | TRBV10-1 | TRBD1 | TGCGCCAGGGGACAGCCGGCGCCCAAGGGGTACGAGCAGTACTTC | CARGQPAPKGYEQYF
TRBJ2-7 | 14 | . | TRBV6-6 | . | TGTGCCAGCAGTTACTCGACGGGAACGGGGGAGCAGTACTTC | CASSYSTGTGEQYF
TRBJ1-1 | 11 | . | TRBV29-1 | . | TGCAGCGTTGAAAGGGACACTGAAGCTTTCTTT | CSVERDTEAFF
TRBJ1-6 | 13 | medium-sized | TRBV7-9 | . | TGTGCCAGCAGCTTACAAGGGGAATCACCCCTCCACTTT | CASSLQGESPLHF
TRBJ2-3 | 12 | . | TRBV5-4 | . | TGTGCCAGCAGCTTATACATAGATACGCAGTATTTT | CASSLYIDTQYF
TRBJ2-1 | 15 | . | TRBV19 | TRBD2 | TGTGCCAGTAGAGAAATAGCGGGGACCTACAATGAGCAGTTCTTC | CASREIAGTYNEQFF
TRBJ2-5 | 15 | . | TRBV14 | . | TGTGCCAGCAGCCCCCGGCAGGGGATCCAAGAGACCCAGTACTTC | CASSPRQGIQETQYF
TRBJ2-7 | 13 | . | TRBV19 | TRBD1 | TGTGCCAGCACAGGACAGGGGGATTACGAGCAGTACTTC | CASTGQGDYEQYF
TRBJ1-2 | 16 | . | TRBV5-4 | TRBD1 | TGTGCCAGCAGCTCACCCCGGGACAGGGGTAACTATGGCTACACCTTC | CASSSPRDRGNYGYTF
TRBJ1-1 | 13 | . | TRBV6-1 | . | TGTGCCAGCAGTCCAGTCCCTCGGACTGAAGCTTTCTTT | CASSPVPRTEAFF
TRBJ2-1 | 16 | . | TRBV7-3 | . | TGTGCCAGCAGCTTAGGGACCCGCGGGGAATCGAATGAGCAGTTCTTC | CASSLGTRGESNEQFF
TRBJ2-7 | 13 | . | TRBV7-2 | . | TGTGCCAGCAGCCTTAATCGCCCTGACGAGCAGTACTTC | CASSLNRPDEQYF
TRBJ1-6 | 16 | . | TRBV7-9 | TRBD1 | TGTGCCAGCAGCTCGGGACAGACCTATAATGGTTCACCCCTCCACTTT | CASSSGQTYNGSPLHF
TRBJ2-3 | 14 | . | TRBV18 | . | TGTGCCAGCTCACCAGAGTCGGGCACAGATACGCAGTATTTT | CASSPESGTDTQYF
TRBJ1-1 | 16 | . | TRBV5-1 | . | TGCGCCAGCAGCTTGGGGTACAGCGGGTCGGGAGCTGAAGCTTTCTTT | CASSLGYSGSGAEAFF
TRBJ2-5 | 16 | few | TRBV5-1 | TRBD2 | TGCGCCAGCAGGGGACTAGCGGGGGTTAACGGACAGACCCAGTACTTC | CASRGLAGVNGQTQYF
TRBJ2-1 | 16 | . | TRBV18 | . | TGTGCCAGCTCACCATATCAGGGAGGCACCTACAATGAGCAGTTCTTC | CASSPYQGGTYNEQFF
TRBJ1-1 | 12 | . | TRBV5-6 | . | TGTGCCAGCAGCTCTGACCACACTGAAGCTTTCTTT | CASSSDHTEAFF
TRBJ2-3 | 17 | . | TRBV7-8 | TRBD2 | TGTGCCAGCTGTTTCGGCGGCGGGGGGGCGAAGACAGATACGCAGTATTTT | CASCFGGGGAKTDTQYF
TRBJ2-5 | 15 | . | TRBV5-1 | . | TGCGCCAGCAGCTTGAGTAGGAGGGGAGAAGAGACCCAGTACTTC | CASSLSRRGEETQYF
TRBJ2-7 | 14 | . | TRBV7-6 | TRBD1 | TGTGCCAGCAGCCGTGGGGACAGGGGACGCGAGCAGTACTTC | CASSRGDRGREQYF
TRBJ1-1 | 14 | few | TRBV14 | . | TGTGCCAGCAGCCAAGGATTAAGGAACACTGAAGCTTTCTTT | CASSQGLRNTEAFF
TRBJ2-7 | 15 | few | TRBV7-8 | TRBD2 | TGTGCCAGCAGCCAGCGGGCAGCGGGATCGGGCGAGCAGTACTTC | CASSQRAAGSGEQYF
TRBJ1-2 | 14 | . | TRBV5-1 | . | TGCGCCAGCAGCTTGGGGCGGACTAACTATGGCTACACCTTC | CASSLGRTNYGYTF
TRBJ2-2 | 15 | . | TRBV30 | . | TGTGCCTGTCAACCGTTACTACGTAGCTCCGGGGAGCTGTTTTTT | CACQPLLRSSGELFF
TRBJ2-2 | 15 | once | TRBV5-4 | . | TGTGCCAGCAGCTTTGGGACAAAGAACACCGGGGAGCTGTTTTTT | CASSFGTKNTGELFF
TRBJ1-2 | 14 | . | TRBV19 | . | TGTGCCAGTAGTATGACGGGGGGTAACAGAGGCTACACCTTC | CASSMTGGNRGYTF
TRBJ1-1 | 15 | . | TRBV6-5 | . | TGTGCCAGCAGCTGGACGGAAATTATGAACACTGAAGCTTTCTTT | CASSWTEIMNTEAFF
TRBJ1-1 | 14 | . | TRBV6-5 | . | TGTGCCAGCAGTTACCACCCATCGGGCACTGAAGCTTTCTTT | CASSYHPSGTEAFF
TRBJ1-3 | 15 | few | TRBV18 | . | TGTGCCAGCTCACCCGAGCGAAGCTCTGGAAACACCATATATTTT | CASSPERSSGNTIYF
TRBJ2-4 | 11 | . | TRBV30 | . | TGTGCCTCCGGCGAGGGGGACATTCAGTACTTC | CASGEGDIQYF
TRBJ2-1 | 14 | . | TRBV10-3 | . | TGTGCCATCAGTGAGTCGTCTATCCTCAATGAGCAGTTCTTC | CAISESSILNEQFF